One and the same sample provided the 20 T cell receptor beta chains below, sequenced in a study of blood T cell repertoires in COVID-19. Here immunoSEQ multiplex PCR was the method, and the copy in TCRdb shows in-frame clones only, minus some. Here the sample spans 150,000 to 200,000 clones, over 75% being singletons. The material sequenced was peripheral blood. These receptors were collected from a man between 60 and 70 years old with active or convalescent COVID-19.

The chain carries TRBV19 and TRBJ1-2; TRBD1 matches at 7 bases. J was trimmed by 0 bases and V by 9 bases; bases with no gene match: 13. CDR1 is LNHDA, CDR2 SQIVND, per germline (reference sequence). The CDR3 covers 16 residues. CDR3 DNA: TGTGCCAGCGCCGGGACAGAGGATGAAGCTAACTATGGCTACACCTTC. It encodes CASAGTEDEANYGYTF.

This clone was picked up one time. The rearrangement joins TRBV3-1 (or the pseudogene TRBV3-2) to TRBJ1-1, with D uncertain. This CDR3 spans 14 amino acids. V lost 0 bases to trimming and J lost 1 base, with 6 bases between them. Germline lookup yields CDR1 LGHDT and CDR2 YNNKEL (reference sequence). Here the CDR3 DNA reads TGTGCCAGCAGCCAAGAGGAGACGAACACTGAAGCTTTCTTT. Translated: CASSQEETNTEAFF.

This clone has just a few counts. This sequence joins TRBV12-3 or TRBV12-4 and TRBJ1-5; D is unresolved. V was trimmed by 5 bases and J by 6 bases, leaving 8 bases between them. The CDR3 has 12 amino acids. The CDR3 DNA is TGTGCCAGCAGTCTTCCCAGTCAGCCCCAGCATTTT. This encodes CASSLPSQPQHF.

Only a few counts were recorded for this clone. The rearrangement joins TRBV2 to TRBJ1-1; tentatively, D is TRBD1 (5 bases). Looked up from germline, CDR1 is SNHLY and CDR2 is FYNNEI. V lost 4 bases and J lost 1, with 10 bases in between. The CDR3 is made up of 14 amino acids. The CDR3 nucleotides are TGTGCCAGCAGTGTCGACAGACGGAACACTGAAGCTTTCTTT. It is translated as CASSVDRRNTEAFF.

The J gene is TRBJ1-1, the V gene TRBV3-1 (or the pseudogene TRBV3-2); no reliable D call. CDR3 size: 14 residues. The V end lost 1 base, the J end lost 4 bases, and 10 bases lay between the germline ends. Germline CDR1 LGHDT, CDR2 YNNKEL (reference sequence). In nucleotides, the CDR3 is TGTGCCAGCAGCCAAGGGCAGATATTCACTGAAGCTTTCTTT. Protein: CASSQGQIFTEAFF.

This rearrangement joins TRBV11-3 to TRBJ2-3, with TRBD1 matching over 9 bases. The CDR3 has 15 residues. Germline-derived CDR1 and CDR2 are SGHNT and YENEEA. The trim removed 2 bases at V and 6 bases at J, leaving 6 bases unmatched. The CDR3 protein is CASSLRQGGIDTQYF. The DNA for the CDR3 is TGTGCCAGCAGCTTACGACAGGGGGGTATTGATACGCAGTATTTT.

This chain joins TRBV3-1 (or the pseudogene TRBV3-2) and TRBJ2-3, with D uncertain. This CDR3 contains 11 residues. Looked up from germline, CDR1 is LGHDT and CDR2 is YNNKEL (reference sequence). Trimming left V 3 bases short and J 7 bases short, with 5 bases between. For the CDR3, the DNA is TGTGCCAGCAGCCAGAGTCATACGCAGTATTTT. Translating it yields CASSQSHTQYF.

The rearrangement uses TRBV5-1 and TRBJ1-3, with a tentative D call TRBD1 (6 bases). Germline V CDR1 and CDR2: SGHRS, YFSETQ. Deletions cut 0 bases from V and 4 bases from J, with 14 bases between. The CDR3 is 16 residues long. CDR3 nucleotides: TGCGCCAGCAGCTTGGGACAGGCCGGCTACGGAAACACCATATATTTT. Protein sequence: CASSLGQAGYGNTIYF. The entire variable domain, with the rest obtained from reference TRBV5-1 and TRBJ1-3, is as follows: KAGVTQTPRYLIKTRGQQVTLSCSPISGHRSVSWYQQTPGQGLQFLFEYFSETQRNKGNFPGRFSGRQFSNSRSEMNVSTLELGDSALYLCASSLGQAGYGNTIYFGEGSWLTVV.

A remark on this clone: Its ends do not fully match the called genes, so a read error is possible. This chain links TRBV5-1 with TRBJ2-5; 7 bases are shared with TRBD2. CDR1 SGHRS and CDR2 YFSETQ come from the germline V gene. The CDR3 has 16 residues. The CDR3 loop is CASSLGALAYQETQYF. The CDR3 nucleotides read TGCGCCAGCAGTTTGGGCGCACTAGCGTACCAAGAGACCCAGTACTTC. Using reference TRBV5-1 and TRBJ2-5 for the parts outside the CDR3, the full variable domain is KAGVTQTPRYLIKTRGQQVTLSCSPISGHRSVSWYQQTPGQGLQFLFEYFSETQRNKGNFPGRFSGRQFSNSRSEMNVSTLELGDSALYLCASSLGALAYQETQYFGPGTRLLVL.

This clone was detected only once. The V gene is TRBV2, the J gene TRBJ1-4; unclear D gene. CDR1 and CDR2 from the germline V gene are SNHLY and FYNNEI. V lost 2 bases to trimming and J lost 5 bases, with 9 bases between them. The CDR3 runs to 14 residues. CDR3 region: CASSESERNEKLFF. As DNA, the CDR3 is TGTGCCAGCAGTGAATCAGAGCGGAATGAAAAACTGTTTTTT.

This chain uses TRBV4-1 with TRBJ1-6; no reliable D call. Germline V gene sequence: CDR1 MGHRA, CDR2 YSYEKL. V lost 0 bases and J 3 bases, leaving 12 bases between the germline ends. The CDR3 consists of 17 residues. For the CDR3, the DNA is TGCGCCAGCAGCCAAGACGAGGGCAGTTTCTATAATTCACCCCTCCACTTT. The encoded protein is CASSQDEGSFYNSPLHF.

This clone has a single count. The chain couples TRBV5-1 to TRBJ1-2, with D unresolved. The CDR3 covers 13 residues. V was clipped by 0 bases and J by 1 base, with 4 bases between them. Germline-derived CDR1 and CDR2 are SGHRS and YFSETQ. DNA for the CDR3: TGCGCCAGCAGCTTGGTCCGTAACTATGGCTACACCTTC. Translating it yields CASSLVRNYGYTF.

This clone was counted between two and nine times. This chain links TRBV12-3 or TRBV12-4 with TRBJ1-1, with D perhaps TRBD1 (6 bases). Trimming left V 5 bases short and J 11 bases short, with 18 bases between. This CDR3 comprises 13 residues. The CDR3 sequence is CASSITGGRSAFF. In nucleotides, the CDR3 is TGTGCCAGCAGTATCACGGGGGGCAGGTCGGCTTTCTTT.

The gene calls are TRBV3-1 (or the pseudogene TRBV3-2) and TRBJ2-6; 7 bases agree with TRBD2. The CDR3 has 18 amino acids. The germline V gene has CDR1 LGHDT and CDR2 YNNKEL (reference sequence). The junction had 9 bases not matched to a gene; V was cut back by 4 bases and J by 0 bases. CDR3 sequence: CASSPLAGGGSGANVLTF. CDR3 bases: TGTGCCAGCAGCCCCTTAGCTGGCGGGGGCTCTGGGGCCAACGTCCTGACTTTC.

As DNA, the CDR3 is TGTGCCAGCAGTTACTCGCCGGGGGATACAGATACGCAGTATTTT. Its protein is CASSYSPGDTDTQYF. The chain employs TRBV6-5 and TRBJ2-3, with D perhaps TRBD2 (6 bases). V was pared by 0 bases and J by 3 bases, with 10 bases between. The CDR3 consists of 15 residues. Germline lookup yields CDR1 MNHEY and CDR2 SVGAGI.

The chain employs TRBV28 and TRBJ2-7, with 7 bases identical to TRBD1. The CDR3 contains 14 residues. The J segment lost 5 bases and the V segment lost 2 bases, leaving 6 bases of the junction unmatched. The germline V gene has CDR1 MDHEN and CDR2 SYDVKM. CDR3 amino acids: CASSLPDRVDEQYF. CDR3 bases: TGTGCCAGCAGTTTACCAGACAGGGTTGACGAGCAGTACTTC.

This chain connects TRBV6-5 to TRBJ1-1; no clear D gene. The length of the CDR3 is 14 residues. Between the trimmed V and J ends, which lost 2 bases and 0 bases, there was a span of 7 bases. CDR1 MNHEY and CDR2 SVGAGI come from the germline V gene. Here the CDR3 reads CASSYDTVNTEAFF. The DNA for the CDR3 is TGTGCCAGCAGTTACGACACCGTGAACACTGAAGCTTTCTTT.

V and J are TRBV7-2 and TRBJ2-3, with TRBD1 matching 7 bases. The CDR3 consists of 16 residues. Germline loops: CDR1 SGHTA, CDR2 FQGNSA. V shed 5 bases, J shed 0 bases, and the junction held 8 bases outside the gene matches. The DNA for the CDR3 is TGTGCCAGCAGCCATCTGGGACAGACTAGCACAGATACGCAGTATTTT. This gives the protein CASSHLGQTSTDTQYF.

This clone was detected a few times. The rearrangement links TRBV7-9 to TRBJ2-3; 7 nucleotides line up with TRBD1. The CDR3 totals 14 residues. Losses at the gene ends were 4 bases for V and 3 bases for J; bases not matched to a gene: 4. Germline-derived CDR1 and CDR2 are SEHNR and FQNEAQ (reference sequence). The CDR3 bases are TGTGCCAGCAGCTACGGGACAGTAACAGATACGCAGTATTTT. Protein product: CASSYGTVTDTQYF. The whole variable domain, filled in from reference TRBV7-9 and TRBJ2-3, reads DTGVSQNPRHKITKRGQNVTFRCDPISEHNRLYWYRQTLGQGPEFLTYFQNEAQLEKSRLLSDRFSAERPKGSFSTLEIQRTEQGDSAMYLCASSYGTVTDTQYFGPGTRLTVL.

This chain joins TRBV19 and TRBJ1-5; 7 bases are shared with TRBD1. After removal of 6 bases from V and 7 bases from J, the junction contained 6 bases not matched to a gene. Germline values: CDR1 LNHDA, CDR2 SQIVND (reference sequence). This CDR3 has 13 residues. CDR3 in amino acids: CASSEQGSQPQHF. For the CDR3, the DNA is TGTGCCAGTAGCGAACAGGGGAGCCAGCCCCAGCATTTT.